These 13 T cell receptor beta chains were all obtained from the same sample, sequenced in a study of Graves' ophthalmopathy and Graves' hyperthyroidism. Researchers took RNA transcripts and amplified TCR beta CDR3 regions from them. HTBI primers served in a first-round RT-PCR, which a second-round multiplex PCR followed. TCRdb itself ran the multiplex PCR reads through MiXCR, one entry per CDR3 protein. The sample records about 500,000 distinct CDR3 sequences, roughly 39% being singletons. The sequenced material came from peripheral blood or thyroid tissue (not recorded which). The receptor source for this set is an adult man with Graves' hyperthyroidism.

As to this clonotype: Germline and junction disagree at one end, which may indicate a read error. The chain carries TRBV7-8 and TRBJ2-2; a possible D gene is TRBD1 (6 bases). With the DNA end fitting TRBJ1-3 better, the J assignment may be wrong. Germline CDR1 is SGHVS and CDR2 is FQNEAQ. The length of the CDR3 is 16 residues. In DNA form, the CDR3 reads TGTGCCAGCAGCTCGGAACAGGGACCTACTGGAGACACCATATATTTT. Protein sequence: CASSSEQGPTGDTIYF.

At least ten counts were recorded for this clonotype. The V call is TRBV7-6, the J call TRBJ2-2; tentatively, D is TRBD1 (5 bases). The CDR3 is 15 residues long. The V gene's germline CDR1 is SGHVS and CDR2 FNYEAQ. Deletions cut 6 bases from V and 7 bases from J, with 18 bases between. CDR3 loop: CASRPRVFGDGELFF. The CDR3 nucleotides read TGTGCCAGCAGGCCCAGGGTGTTTGGAGACGGGGAGCTGTTTTTT.

This clonotype has at least ten counts. The rearrangement joins TRBV7-9 to TRBJ1-3; TRBD1 agrees at 10 bases. Germline V gene data show CDR1 as SEHNR and CDR2 as FQNEAQ (reference sequence). Unmatched junction bases numbered 6, after V lost 5 bases and J lost 2 bases. CDR3 size: 16 residues. CDR3 amino acids: CASSLGQGETGNTIYF. In nucleotides, the CDR3 is TGTGCCAGCAGCCTCGGACAGGGGGAAACTGGAAACACCATATATTTT.

This clonotype has a count of ten or more. The chain carries TRBV14 and TRBJ1-1; the match to TRBD1 covers 8 bases. Germline V gene data show CDR1 as SGHDN and CDR2 as FVKESK. The CDR3 runs 16 residues. Trimming took 6 bases from V and 0 from J; bases not matched to a gene: 9. For the CDR3, the DNA is TGTGCCAGCAGAAACGTCCGGGACAGGTTGAACACTGAAGCTTTCTTT. Translated, it gives CASRNVRDRLNTEAFF.

This clonotype appeared many times. The J gene is TRBJ2-7, the V gene TRBV29-1; D may be TRBD1 (5 bases). Trimming left V 6 bases short and J 1 base short, with 13 bases between. Germline values: CDR1 SQVTM, CDR2 ANQGSEA. The CDR3 loop spans 13 amino acids. The CDR3 loop reads CSVHRRDSYEQYF. In DNA, the CDR3 is TGCAGCGTCCACCGCAGGGATTCCTACGAGCAGTACTTC.

Concerning this clonotype: The junction departs from the called germline gene at one end, perhaps through a read error. This rearrangement joins TRBV2 to TRBJ2-3, with TRBD2 identical over 7 bases. The CDR3 is 14 residues long. CDR1 and CDR2 from the germline V gene are SNHLY and FYNNEI. The CDR3 DNA reads TGTGCCAACAGTGAAGCGGGATTCACAGATACGCAGTATTTT. This sequence encodes CANSEAGFTDTQYF. Based on the CDR3 plus reference TRBV2 and TRBJ2-3, the full variable domain is EPEVTQTPSHQVTQMGQEVILRCVPISNHLYFYWYRQILGQKVEFLVSFYNNEISEKSEIFDDQFSVERPDGSNFTLKIRSTKLEDSAMYFCANSEAGFTDTQYFGPGTRLTVL.

This clonotype showed up just a few times. The CDR3 sequence is CASSAPRGGTNQETQYF. The CDR3 DNA reads as TGTGCCAGCAGCGCCCCAAGGGGGGGGACAAACCAAGAGACCCAGTACTTC. The genes are TRBV6-1 and TRBJ2-5, with D tentatively TRBD2 (7 bases). Trimming removed 6 bases at V and 0 bases at J, with 20 bases between. The CDR3 is 17 amino acids. Per the germline V gene, CDR1 is MNHNS and CDR2 is SASEGT.

This chain uses TRBV20-1 with TRBJ2-7, with 12 positions matching TRBD2. Trimming removed 5 bases from V and 3 bases from J; junction bases left unmatched: 5. The CDR3 consists of 14 residues. Germline V gene data show CDR1 as DFQATT and CDR2 as SNEGSKA (reference sequence). The chain's CDR3 is CSARRTSGIYEQYF. The CDR3 DNA follows: TGCAGTGCTCGGAGGACTAGCGGGATCTACGAGCAGTACTTC.

This clonotype was seen at least ten times. The CDR3 DNA is TGTGCCAGCAGCCGGATGGACCCGGCAATGCAAGAGACCCAGTACTTC. It encodes CASSRMDPAMQETQYF. The chain employs TRBV3-1 and TRBJ2-5; D call uncertain. The CDR3 has 16 residues. Trimming took 4 bases from V and 2 from J, leaving 17 bases between them. From germline, CDR1 is LGHDT and CDR2 YNNKEL (reference sequence).

This clonotype was found many times. The chain is built from TRBV20-1 and TRBJ1-6; 7 nucleotides line up with TRBD1. Germline-derived CDR1 and CDR2 are DFQATT and SNEGSKA (reference sequence). The CDR3 extends over 15 amino acids. V was pared by 0 bases and J by 11 bases, with 10 bases of the junction left unmatched. The CDR3 loop is CSARDGRGPGAPLHF. CDR3 bases: TGCAGTGCTAGAGATGGTAGGGGGCCTGGGGCACCCCTCCACTTT.

V gene TRBV19 combines with J gene TRBJ2-3; 12 nucleotides line up with TRBD2. J gave up 3 bases and V 2 bases, and 6 bases lay outside the gene matches. Germline values: CDR1 LNHDA, CDR2 SQIVND (reference sequence). There are 17 residues in the CDR3. In DNA form, the CDR3 reads TGTGCCAGTAGTATAAGGGCTAGCGGGAGGGAGACAGATACGCAGTATTTT. The encoded protein is CASSIRASGRETDTQYF.

The table lists this clonotype with many counts. This chain uses TRBV25-1 with TRBJ2-3; 7 bases are a match to TRBD2. This CDR3 spans 15 amino acids. Per germline, CDR1 MGHDK and CDR2 SYGVNS. Trimming at V came to 1 base and at J to 8 bases, leaving 9 bases not matched to a gene. The CDR3 loop is CASSEWGGSRGTQYF. DNA for the CDR3: TGTGCCAGCAGTGAATGGGGCGGGAGCAGAGGTACGCAGTATTTT.

This clonotype was counted many times. The chain couples TRBV6-1 to TRBJ2-7; no definite D call. V lost 2 bases, J lost 9 bases, and 17 bases lay in between. This CDR3 spans 14 amino acids. Germline CDR1 MNHNS, CDR2 SASEGT. The CDR3 here is CASSESPRIFGQYF. CDR3 bases: TGTGCCAGCAGTGAATCGCCAAGGATCTTTGGGCAGTACTTC.